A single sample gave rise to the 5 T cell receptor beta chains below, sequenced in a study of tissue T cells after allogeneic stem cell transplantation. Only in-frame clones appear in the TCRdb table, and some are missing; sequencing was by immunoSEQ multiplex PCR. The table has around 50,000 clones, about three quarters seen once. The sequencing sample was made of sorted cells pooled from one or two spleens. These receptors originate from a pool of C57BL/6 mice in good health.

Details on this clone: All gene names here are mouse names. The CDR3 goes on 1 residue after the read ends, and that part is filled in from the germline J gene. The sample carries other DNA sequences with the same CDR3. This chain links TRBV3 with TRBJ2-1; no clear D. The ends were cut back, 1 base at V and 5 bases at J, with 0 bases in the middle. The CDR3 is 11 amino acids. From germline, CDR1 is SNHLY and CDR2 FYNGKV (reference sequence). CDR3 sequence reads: CASSLDAEQFF. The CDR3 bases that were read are TGTGCCAGCAGCTTAGATGCTGAGCAGTTC. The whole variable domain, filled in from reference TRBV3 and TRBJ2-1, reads GPKVLQIPSHQIIDMGQMVTLNCDPVSNHLYFYWYKQILGQQMEFLVNFYNGKVMEKSKLFKDQFSVERPDGSYFTLKIQPTALEDSAVYFCASSLDAEQFFGPGTRLTVL.

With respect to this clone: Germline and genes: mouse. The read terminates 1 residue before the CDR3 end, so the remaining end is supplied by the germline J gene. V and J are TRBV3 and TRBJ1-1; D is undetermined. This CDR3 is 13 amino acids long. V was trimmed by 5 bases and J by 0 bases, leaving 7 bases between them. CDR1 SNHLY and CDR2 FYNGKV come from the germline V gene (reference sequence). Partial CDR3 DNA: TGTGCCAGCAGCCGACAAGCAAACACAGAAGTCTTC. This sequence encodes CASSRQANTEVF. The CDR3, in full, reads CASSRQANTEVFF.

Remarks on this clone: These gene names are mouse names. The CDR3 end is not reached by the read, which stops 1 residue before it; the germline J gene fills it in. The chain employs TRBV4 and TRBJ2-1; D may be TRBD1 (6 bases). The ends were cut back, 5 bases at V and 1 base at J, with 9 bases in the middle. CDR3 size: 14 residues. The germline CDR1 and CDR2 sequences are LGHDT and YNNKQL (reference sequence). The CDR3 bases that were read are TGTGCCAGCAGCCCACAGGGAAACTATGCTGAGCAGTTC. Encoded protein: CASSPQGNYAEQF. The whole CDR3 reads CASSPQGNYAEQFF.

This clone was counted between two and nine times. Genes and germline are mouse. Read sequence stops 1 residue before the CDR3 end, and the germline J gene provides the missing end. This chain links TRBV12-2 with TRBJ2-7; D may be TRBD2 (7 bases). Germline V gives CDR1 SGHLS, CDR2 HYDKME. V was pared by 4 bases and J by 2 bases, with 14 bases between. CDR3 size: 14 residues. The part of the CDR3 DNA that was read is TGTGCCAGCTCAGGGGCGGGGGGCCCCTATGAACAGTAC. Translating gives CASSGAGGPYEQY. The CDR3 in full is CASSGAGGPYEQYF.

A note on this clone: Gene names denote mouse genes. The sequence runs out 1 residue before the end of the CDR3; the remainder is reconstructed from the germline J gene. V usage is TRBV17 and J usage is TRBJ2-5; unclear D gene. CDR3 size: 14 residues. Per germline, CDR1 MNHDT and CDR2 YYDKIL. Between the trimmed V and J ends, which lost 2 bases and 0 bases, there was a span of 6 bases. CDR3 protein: CASSRRDNQDTQYF. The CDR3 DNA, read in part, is TGTGCTAGCAGTAGACGGGATAACCAAGACACCCAGTAC.